This entry lists 25 T cell receptor beta chains sequenced from one sample in a study of shared clonotypes between healthy human individuals. Assay used: immunoSEQ multiplex PCR; TCRdb lists only in-frame clones, some missing. Of some 2,500,000 clones listed, roughly 93% are singletons. Sequencing was performed on naive CD4+ T cells from PBMCs. This sample's subset: CD45RA+ positively selected. These receptors were collected from a young man in good health. Some clones in this sample may be carry-over from other donors' samples.

This sequence joins TRBV28 and TRBJ2-7; TRBD2 might be the D (5 bases). The CDR3 is 14 amino acids. Germline V gene lookup returns CDR1 MDHEN and CDR2 SYDVKM. The V and J ends lost 5 bases and 3 bases respectively, with 14 bases between them. The CDR3 DNA reads TGTGCCAGCAGTCAATCCAAAGGGAGCTACGAGCAGTACTTC. Protein: CASSQSKGSYEQYF. Full variable domain (remainder filled in from reference TRBV28 and TRBJ2-7): DVKVTQSSRYLVKRTGEKVFLECVQDMDHENMFWYRQDPGLGLRLIYFSYDVKMKEKGDIPEGYSVSREKKERFSLILESASTNQTSMYLCASSQSKGSYEQYFGPGTRLTVT.

This chain joins TRBV7-8 and TRBJ2-1, with D hard to call. The CDR3 covers 15 residues. The germline V gene encodes CDR1 SGHVS and CDR2 FQNEAQ. V dropped 1 base and J dropped 4 bases, with 11 bases sitting between them. Written as DNA, the CDR3 is TGTGCCAGCAGCTTAGTAGGGCTCCCTTACAATGAGCAGTTCTTC. Amino acid sequence: CASSLVGLPYNEQFF. Full variable domain (remainder filled in from reference TRBV7-8 and TRBJ2-1): GAGVSQSPRYKVAKRGQDVALRCDPISGHVSLFWYQQALGQGPEFLTYFQNEAQLDKSGLPSDRFFAERPEGSVSTLKIQRTQQEDSAVYLCASSLVGLPYNEQFFGPGTRLTVL.

The CDR3 region has the DNA TGTGCCAGCAGCTCGCCCGAGGGGGCGTACTATGGCTACACCTTC. The encoded protein is CASSSPEGAYYGYTF. The rearrangement joins TRBV5-4 to TRBJ1-2, with 7 bases fitting TRBD1. The germline gives CDR1 SGHNT, CDR2 YYREEE (reference sequence). The CDR3 consists of 15 residues. V dropped 3 bases and J dropped 3; count of bases not matched to a gene: 8.

The V call is TRBV5-1, the J call TRBJ1-1, with D uncertain. Trimming pared 2 bases from V and 1 base from J, leaving 6 bases between. Germline-derived CDR1 and CDR2 are SGHRS and YFSETQ. The length of the CDR3 is 13 residues. In DNA form, the CDR3 reads TGCGCCAGCAGCTTCCAGGCGAACACTGAAGCTTTCTTT. Protein product: CASSFQANTEAFF.

As concerns this clone: Other DNA sequences in the same sample also yield this CDR3. The chain is built from TRBV7-3 and TRBJ1-1; no definite D call. Trimming removed 5 bases at V and 3 bases at J, with 7 bases between. This CDR3 is 12 amino acids long. Germline V gene lookup returns CDR1 SGHTA and CDR2 FQGTGA. CDR3 in DNA: TGTGCCAGCAGCCCAAGGGACACTGAAGCTTTCTTT. Protein sequence: CASSPRDTEAFF.

The DNA of the CDR3 is TGCGCCAGCAGCTTTCTCAGCGGGAGGTCAACCGGGGAGCTGTTTTTT. Translating it yields CASSFLSGRSTGELFF. The chain has TRBV5-1 and TRBJ2-2, with TRBD2 matching 9 bases. Germline assignment: CDR1 SGHRS and CDR2 YFSETQ. The J segment lost 5 bases and the V segment lost 2 bases, leaving 7 bases of the junction unmatched. The CDR3 length is 16 residues.

The chain combines TRBV7-2 with TRBJ2-7; D unclear. Trimming took off 5 bases at V and 3 bases at J, with 11 bases between the two ends. CDR1 SGHTA and CDR2 FQGNSA come from the germline V gene. The CDR3 totals 13 residues. In DNA, the CDR3 is TGTGCCAGCAGCCCATCCCCCAACTACGAGCAGTACTTC. Translated: CASSPSPNYEQYF.

The rearrangement links TRBV14 to TRBJ2-1, with TRBD2 matching 12 bases. V lost 4 bases to trimming and J lost 2 bases; unmatched junction nucleotides: 6. The germline V gene encodes CDR1 SGHDN and CDR2 FVKESK. CDR3 length equals 17 residues. CDR3 sequence: CASSPLRLAGAYNEQFF. CDR3 bases: TGTGCCAGCAGCCCCCTTCGACTAGCGGGAGCCTACAATGAGCAGTTCTTC. Variable domain in full (rest from reference TRBV14 and TRBJ2-1): EAGVTQFPSHSVIEKGQTVTLRCDPISGHDNLYWYRRVMGKEIKFLLHFVKESKQDESGMPNNRFLAERTGGTYSTLKVQPAELEDSGVYFCASSPLRLAGAYNEQFFGPGTRLTVL.

This clone was observed a few times. CDR3 amino acids: CASSFTGTPVTF. The DNA for the CDR3 is TGTGCCAGCAGCTTCACAGGGACCCCAGTCACCTTC. The V and J genes are TRBV5-4 and TRBJ1-2, with D perhaps TRBD1 (6 bases). Trimming removed 2 bases at V and 13 bases at J, with 15 bases between. Per the germline V gene, CDR1 is SGHNT and CDR2 is YYREEE (reference sequence). This CDR3 has 12 residues.

The chain couples TRBV6-5 to TRBJ2-2; weak D call: TRBD1 (6 bases). Trimming shortened V by 7 bases and J by 4 bases, and 13 bases separated the two germline ends. This CDR3 is 14 amino acids long. Per germline, CDR1 MNHEY and CDR2 SVGAGI. For the CDR3, the DNA is TGTGCCAGCACCTCAACAGGGATCACCGGGGAGCTGTTTTTT. Translating gives CASTSTGITGELFF.

The rearrangement uses TRBV7-2 and TRBJ2-3; TRBD2 is a possible D gene (6 bases). Trimming took 1 base from V and 3 from J, leaving 20 bases between them. CDR3 length equals 18 residues. The germline CDR1 and CDR2 sequences are SGHTA and FQGNSA. CDR3 DNA sequence: TGTGCCAGCAGCTTAGAGACGGGACTCCCCGGCGGGACAGATACGCAGTATTTT. Its protein product is CASSLETGLPGGTDTQYF.

A single count supports this clone. The chain joins TRBV4-2 to TRBJ1-4, with D maybe TRBD1 (6 bases). There are 17 residues in the CDR3. Germline V gives CDR1 LGHNA, CDR2 YNFKEQ. V was cut by 0 bases and J by 4 bases, with 15 bases left in between. Written as DNA, the CDR3 is TGTGCCAGCAGCCAAGAAAATTCACGACAGGATAATGAAAAACTGTTTTTT. Amino acids: CASSQENSRQDNEKLFF.

This clone was found once. The CDR3 sequence is CASSLAGQKNTEAFF. CDR3 coding DNA: TGTGCCAGCAGCTTAGCGGGACAGAAGAACACTGAAGCTTTCTTT. The rearrangement uses TRBV11-1 and TRBJ1-1; 7 positions match TRBD1. From germline, CDR1 is SGHAT and CDR2 FQDESV (reference sequence). Trimming took 0 bases from V and 1 from J; bases not matched to a gene: 2. The CDR3 length is 15 residues.

The gene calls are TRBV27 and TRBJ1-2; the match to TRBD1 covers 7 bases. After removal of 6 bases from V and 6 bases from J, the junction contained 10 bases not matched to a gene. In germline, CDR1 is MNHEY, CDR2 SMNVEV (reference sequence). The CDR3 loop spans 14 amino acids. Here the CDR3 reads CASSDKTGVNGYTF. The CDR3 DNA sequence: TGTGCCAGCAGCGACAAAACAGGGGTTAATGGCTACACCTTC.

This chain links TRBV2 with TRBJ1-2; D remains unclear. Germline CDR1 is SNHLY and CDR2 is FYNNEI. Trimming took 6 bases from V and 7 from J, leaving 12 bases between them. The CDR3 is 12 amino acids. The CDR3 bases are TGTGCCAGCAGAGGGTCACTCGCTGGCTACACCTTC. Its protein product is CASRGSLAGYTF.

The chain is built from TRBV12-5 and TRBJ2-1; 7 positions agree with TRBD1. The junction had 10 bases not matched to a gene; V was cut back by 0 bases and J by 8 bases. CDR1 and CDR2 (germline): LGHNT, FRNRAP. This CDR3 contains 16 residues. For the CDR3, the DNA is TGTGCTAGTGGTTTGGTCTTACGACAGGGCTTCCATGAGCAGTTCTTC. It encodes CASGLVLRQGFHEQFF.

Here the CDR3 DNA reads TGCAGTGCTAACTCGGGAGATACGCAGTATTTT. Its protein is CSANSGDTQYF. The rearrangement uses TRBV20-1 and TRBJ2-3; D call uncertain. Germline CDR1 and CDR2: DFQATT and SNEGSKA (reference sequence). CDR3 length: 11 residues. V dropped 4 bases and J dropped 5 bases, with 7 bases sitting between them.

This chain joins TRBV5-1 and TRBJ2-7; possible D gene TRBD2, 6 bases. The V end lost 0 bases, the J end lost 4 bases, and 14 bases lay between the germline ends. CDR1 and CDR2 (germline): SGHRS, YFSETQ. The CDR3 is 15 residues long. CDR3 protein: CASSLASTREYEQYF. The CDR3 region has the DNA TGCGCCAGCAGCTTGGCCTCTACGCGGGAATACGAGCAGTACTTC.

The rearrangement links TRBV6-5 to TRBJ2-7, with 10 bases that match TRBD1. Germline V lookup: CDR1 MNHEY, CDR2 SVGAGI. The length of the CDR3 is 14 residues. V was clipped by 2 bases and J by 4 bases; unmatched bases: 2. CDR3: CASSYPGQGYEQYF. The CDR3 DNA follows: TGTGCCAGCAGTTACCCGGGACAGGGGTACGAGCAGTACTTC.

This clone was picked up one time. The V and J genes are TRBV27 and TRBJ2-4; 12 nucleotides align to TRBD1. CDR1 MNHEY and CDR2 SMNVEV come from the germline V gene (reference sequence). The CDR3 totals 19 residues. The J segment lost 4 bases and the V segment lost 5 bases, leaving 15 bases of the junction unmatched. CDR3 protein: CASSPTTGTGGAGKNIQYF. The CDR3, as DNA: TGTGCCAGCAGTCCCACGACCGGGACAGGGGGCGCGGGGAAAAACATTCAGTACTTC.

V usage is TRBV10-3 and J usage is TRBJ1-1; a weak D match, TRBD1 (5 bases). V was pared by 4 bases and J by 5 bases, with 8 bases between. The CDR3 has 12 residues. Germline CDR1 is ENHRY and CDR2 is SYGVKD. The CDR3 DNA follows: TGTGCCATCAGTGTAGGGGCGACTGAAGCTTTCTTT. Residues: CAISVGATEAFF.

The chain recombines TRBV27 with TRBJ1-1, with D maybe TRBD1 (6 bases). Trimming took off 5 bases at V and 3 bases at J, with 13 bases between the two ends. This CDR3 region has 14 residues. Germline V gene lookup returns CDR1 MNHEY and CDR2 SMNVEV (reference sequence). DNA of the CDR3: TGTGCCAGCAGTCCCGGACAGTTCCACACTGAAGCTTTCTTT. It is translated as CASSPGQFHTEAFF.

This clone has more than one count but fewer than ten. Distinct nucleotide sequences in the sample also encode this CDR3. The chain is built from TRBV5-5 and TRBJ2-2; TRBD2 matches 9 bases. Germline V gene sequence: CDR1 SGHKS, CDR2 YYEKEE (reference sequence). The J segment lost 2 bases and the V segment lost 2 bases, leaving 1 base of the junction unmatched. This CDR3 is built from 15 residues. In nucleotides, the CDR3 is TGTGCCAGCAGCTTAGCGGGAGGAAACACCGGGGAGCTGTTTTTT. It translates to CASSLAGGNTGELFF.

The chain is built from TRBV5-1 and TRBJ2-3; TRBD2 matches at 8 bases. This CDR3 region has 15 residues. Germline CDR1 is SGHRS and CDR2 is YFSETQ. V lost 4 bases and J lost 4; bases outside the gene matches: 8. The CDR3 bases are TGCGCCAGCAGCCCGGGACTAGGGAGGTCAGATACGCAGTATTTT. Protein: CASSPGLGRSDTQYF.

V and J are TRBV9 and TRBJ2-5, with D unresolved. V was trimmed by 0 bases and J by 4 bases, leaving 19 bases between them. The CDR3 spans 17 residues. CDR1 SGDLS and CDR2 YYNGEE come from the germline V gene. DNA for the CDR3: TGTGCCAGCAGCGTAGGACAATTGTTTGTGGACGGAGAGACCCAGTACTTC. Translating it yields CASSVGQLFVDGETQYF.